The 18 T cell receptor beta chains listed next were all sequenced from one sample in a study of blood T cell repertoires in COVID-19. Assay used: immunoSEQ multiplex PCR; TCRdb lists only in-frame clones, some missing. The repertoire consists of about 150,000 clones, with less than 90% occurring once and the leading ten covering roughly 8%. Material for sequencing was PBMCs or T cells enriched from blood (not recorded which). These receptors were obtained from a woman aged 45-65 years who had recovered from COVID-19.

This clone has only one observation. The V call is TRBV5-5, the J call TRBJ1-2, with a possible D match to TRBD1 (5 bases). The CDR3 consists of 14 residues. The ends were cut back, 0 bases at V and 12 bases at J, with 18 bases in the middle. Per germline, CDR1 SGHKS and CDR2 YYEKEE (reference sequence). DNA of the CDR3: TGTGCCAGCAGCTTGGAGGTCGGGAGGGGTCACAACACCTTC. Amino acids: CASSLEVGRGHNTF.

In nucleotides, the CDR3 is TGTGCCAGTGCGGCCGGGGAGCTGTTTTTT. This sequence encodes CASAAGELFF. The rearrangement links TRBV19 to TRBJ2-2; D gene unclear. Deletions cut 8 bases from V and 6 bases from J, with 4 bases between. The CDR3 length is 10 residues. Germline V gene sequence: CDR1 LNHDA, CDR2 SQIVND (reference sequence). The variable domain in full, completed from reference TRBV19 and TRBJ2-2, reads DGGITQSPKYLFRKEGQNVTLSCEQNLNHDAMYWYRQDPGQGLRLIYYSQIVNDFQKGDIAEGYSVSREKKESFPLTVTSAQKNPTAFYLCASAAGELFFGEGSRLTVL.

The chain combines TRBV6-6 with TRBJ1-5, with 10 positions matching TRBD1. CDR1 MNHNY and CDR2 SVGAGI come from the germline V gene (reference sequence). This CDR3 region has 15 residues. J gave up 1 base and V 7 bases, and 4 bases lay outside the gene matches. CDR3 in amino acids: CASTVGQGSNQPQHF. The CDR3 coding sequence is TGTGCCAGCACCGTGGGACAGGGGAGCAATCAGCCCCAGCATTTT.

The rearrangement joins TRBV9 to TRBJ1-6, with 10 bases lining up with TRBD1. Looked up from germline, CDR1 is SGDLS and CDR2 is YYNGEE. The CDR3 has 15 amino acids. After removal of 3 bases from V and 6 bases from J, the junction contained 3 bases not matched to a gene. DNA for the CDR3: TGTGCCAGCAGCGACCGGGACAGGGGTAATTCACCCCTCCACTTT. This encodes CASSDRDRGNSPLHF.

The V gene is TRBV12-3 or TRBV12-4, the J gene TRBJ1-5; D gene ambiguous. V lost 4 bases, J lost 2 bases, and 6 bases lay in between. CDR3 length: 13 residues. CDR3 sequence (DNA): TGTGCCAGCAGTTACAGCCGCAATCAGCCCCAGCATTTT. This translates into CASSYSRNQPQHF.

The CDR3 sequence: CASSSLRIAGRSGELFF. The CDR3 DNA is TGTGCCAGCAGCTCCCTCCGAATAGCGGGGAGGTCCGGGGAGCTGTTTTTT. V is TRBV11-3 and J is TRBJ2-2; TRBD2 agrees at 8 bases. J was trimmed by 6 bases and V by 4 bases; bases with no gene match: 13. This CDR3 has 17 residues. Germline values: CDR1 SGHNT, CDR2 YENEEA.

The chain uses TRBV3-1 (or the pseudogene TRBV3-2) and TRBJ1-2; unclear D gene. From germline, CDR1 is LGHDT and CDR2 YNNKEL (reference sequence). CDR3 length: 12 amino acids. V was shortened by 1 base and J by 10 bases, with 10 bases between the two germline ends. CDR3 protein: CASSQVGQAYTF. The CDR3 nucleotides read TGTGCCAGCAGCCAAGTTGGGCAGGCCTACACCTTC.

This chain uses TRBV6-1 with TRBJ2-1; D is ambiguous. Germline V gene data show CDR1 as MNHNS and CDR2 as SASEGT. The CDR3 consists of 11 residues. V lost 0 bases to trimming and J lost 9 bases, with 3 bases between them. CDR3 nucleotide sequence: TGTGCCAGCAGTGAAGCCTTTGAGCAGTTCTTC. This gives the protein CASSEAFEQFF.

The rearrangement uses TRBV4-1 and TRBJ2-6, with 11 bases aligning to TRBD1. The CDR3 is made up of 19 amino acids. Germline V CDR1 and CDR2: MGHRA, YSYEKL. The V segment lost 1 base and the J segment 1 base; nucleotides outside the gene matches: 6. The CDR3 protein is CASSQGPGQGVSGANVLTF. CDR3 DNA: TGCGCCAGCAGCCAAGGACCGGGACAGGGGGTATCTGGGGCCAACGTCCTGACTTTC.

The chain uses TRBV11-2 and TRBJ2-4; 8 bases agree with TRBD1. V trimming: 1 base; J trimming: 7 bases; junction bases outside the gene matches: 6. Looked up from germline, CDR1 is SGHAT and CDR2 is FQNNGV. The CDR3 is 15 amino acids. As DNA, the CDR3 is TGTGCCAGCAGCTTAGTGTGGACAGGGCGCAACATTCAGTACTTC. This translates into CASSLVWTGRNIQYF. The complete variable domain, with remaining parts taken from reference TRBV11-2 and TRBJ2-4, reads EAGVAQSPRYKIIEKRQSVAFWCNPISGHATLYWYQQILGQGPKLLIQFQNNGVVDDSQLPKDRFSAERLKGVDSTLKIQPAKLEDSAVYLCASSLVWTGRNIQYFGAGTRLSVL.

This clone was recorded only once. The chain uses TRBV18 and TRBJ2-5, with D tentatively TRBD2 (5 bases). V shed 6 bases and J shed 7 bases, with 15 bases lying between them. The CDR3 loop spans 13 amino acids. Germline values: CDR1 KGHSH, CDR2 LQKENI. CDR3 in amino acids: CASSTSGWTTQYF. The CDR3 DNA reads TGTGCCAGCTCGACCTCGGGGTGGACGACCCAGTACTTC.

The chain employs TRBV7-2 and TRBJ2-3; a weak D match, TRBD2 (6 bases). The CDR3 totals 15 residues. Germline assignment: CDR1 SGHTA and CDR2 FQGNSA. The germline V and J ends were trimmed by 5 bases and 3 bases, with 15 bases remaining between them. In nucleotides, the CDR3 is TGTGCCAGCAGCGCCTCACGGGGGAGGACAGATACGCAGTATTTT. It yields the protein CASSASRGRTDTQYF.

Regarding this clone: An end of the junction differs from the germline gene, which may be a read error. V and J are TRBV28 and TRBJ2-7; 10 bases line up with TRBD1. CDR3 length equals 15 residues. Germline V CDR1 and CDR2: MDHEN, SYDVKM. In nucleotides, the CDR3 is TGTGCCAGCAGTCTGGGGACAGGGGACTCCAACGAGCAGTACTTC. Translating gives CASSLGTGDSNEQYF.

The V call is TRBV28, the J call TRBJ2-1; maybe TRBD2 (6 bases). Trimming took 7 bases from V and 3 from J, leaving 19 bases between them. The CDR3 totals 16 residues. CDR1 is MDHEN and CDR2 is SYDVKM in the germline V gene. CDR3 DNA: TGTGCCAGCACCCCAGGCAGTAGCGGATACTACAATGAGCAGTTCTTC. This codes for CASTPGSSGYYNEQFF. The full variable domain, with the rest looked up from reference TRBV28 and TRBJ2-1, is DVKVTQSSRYLVKRTGEKVFLECVQDMDHENMFWYRQDPGLGLRLIYFSYDVKMKEKGDIPEGYSVSREKKERFSLILESASTNQTSMYLCASTPGSSGYYNEQFFGPGTRLTVL.

The chain links TRBV15 to TRBJ2-7; no firm D call. V lost 0 bases and J 1 base, leaving 4 bases between the germline ends. CDR1 LNHNV and CDR2 YYDKDF come from the germline V gene (reference sequence). The CDR3 length is 13 residues. CDR3 nucleotide sequence: TGTGCCACCAGCAGAGATCGTTCCTACGAGCAGTACTTC. Residues: CATSRDRSYEQYF. The full variable domain, with the rest looked up from reference TRBV15 and TRBJ2-7, is DAMVIQNPRYQVTQFGKPVTLSCSQTLNHNVMYWYQQKSSQAPKLLFHYYDKDFNNEADTPDNFQSRRPNTSFCFLDIRSPGLGDTAMYLCATSRDRSYEQYFGPGTRLTVT.

The chain couples TRBV28 to TRBJ2-2, with 9 bases that match TRBD1. V dropped 4 bases and J dropped 9; count of bases not matched to a gene: 6. CDR3 size: 14 residues. The germline V gene has CDR1 MDHEN and CDR2 SYDVKM. Here the CDR3 reads CASSSGTGQRELFF. The CDR3 DNA sequence: TGTGCCAGCAGTTCGGGGACAGGGCAGCGGGAGCTGTTTTTT.

This clone was detected once. The chain joins TRBV29-1 to TRBJ2-1, with D perhaps TRBD2 (5 bases). The V and J ends lost 6 bases and 3 bases respectively, with 15 bases between them. The CDR3 covers 14 residues. CDR1 is SQVTM, CDR2 ANQGSEA, per germline. CDR3 nucleotide sequence: TGCAGCGTGGAGCGGAGCCGGGGCTACAATGAGCAGTTCTTC. Its translation: CSVERSRGYNEQFF.

J is TRBJ1-2 and V is TRBV18, with 9 bases matching TRBD1. V dropped 6 bases and J dropped 7; count of bases not matched to a gene: 6. Germline CDR1 KGHSH, CDR2 LQKENI. The CDR3 totals 13 residues. This CDR3 is CASSRGTGSGYTF. For the CDR3, the DNA is TGTGCCAGCTCCCGCGGGACAGGGAGTGGCTACACCTTC.